What follows is one TCR beta chain and its context. Antigen: not known. One heparinised draw, averaging approximately 120 mL, was taken per donor. The purity of all sorted populations exceeded 95%. The sample is drawn from a study of beta chain features in type 1 diabetes. Study results and limitations: Shorter TCRB CDR3s, moderately but significantly so, marked every one of the four CD4+ subsets in Type 1 diabetes patients. There were fewer insertions and more deletions at the VDJ junctions of type 1 diabetes patients.

CDR1 and CDR2 (germline): SGDLS, YYNGEE. V lost 2 bases and J 0 bases, leaving 9 bases between the germline ends. The CDR3 spans 14 residues. Every bit of the isolated RNA underwent reverse transcription, so sequencing read expressed TCRB transcripts. TCRdb's copy holds only in-frame clones and misses some; the assay was immunoSEQ multiplex PCR. The table lists approximately 38,000 clones, about 52% of them singletons. This clonotype was sampled from a woman between 18 and 29 years old in good health. The sample taken for sequencing was central memory CD4+ T cells from blood. The chain employs TRBV9 and TRBJ2-7; the D is unclear. The DNA of the CDR3 is TGTGCCAGCAGCGTGAGTCTGATCTCCTACGAGCAGTACTTC. Translation: CASSVSLISYEQYF.